The 20 T cell receptor beta chains listed next were all sequenced from one sample in a study of T cells in Graves' hyperthyroidism and ophthalmopathy (dated by TCRdb to 2018 to 2020). The library was obtained by multiplex PCR. This sample was sequenced with an Illumina HiSeq 2000. The TCR beta CDR3 regions were amplified from the RNA transcripts. For the first round of RT-PCR on the TCR CDR3, the HTBI primer set was used together with the Qiagen OneStep RT-PCR kit. In-frame beta chains were kept once TCRdb had trimmed the public reads at Q25 with fastp and called clones with MiXCR. Identical CDR3 proteins give one entry, which carries the most common genes and DNA. This sample lists around 500,000 distinct CDR3 sequences; approximately 14% were detected once. Jointly, the top ten make up roughly 17% of the sample. Specimen: blood. The origin of the receptors is a woman between 18 and 29 years old with Graves' hyperthyroidism.

The sample holds many counts of this clonotype. The V gene is TRBV27, the J gene TRBJ2-3; 7 bases are a match to TRBD1. The CDR3 runs 16 residues. The V and J ends lost 2 bases and 3 bases, in that order; junction bases with no gene match: 8. CDR1 MNHEY and CDR2 SMNVEV come from the germline V gene (reference sequence). The CDR3 here is CASSLNWDRSTDTQYF. Written as DNA, the CDR3 is TGTGCCAGCAGTTTAAATTGGGACAGAAGTACAGATACGCAGTATTTT.

The chain couples TRBV10-3 to TRBJ1-3; TRBD1 aligns across 7 bases. J lost 1 base, V lost 11 bases, and 5 bases had no gene match. The germline V gene encodes CDR1 ENHRY and CDR2 SYGVKD. This CDR3 is built from 13 residues. This chain's CDR3 is CASTGVSGNTIYF. In DNA, the CDR3 is TGTGCCTCCACAGGGGTTTCTGGAAACACCATATATTTT.

Ten or more counts support this clonotype. This chain links TRBV6-1 with TRBJ2-7, with D tentatively TRBD1 (5 bases). The length of the CDR3 is 14 residues. In germline, CDR1 is MNHNS, CDR2 SASEGT. Deletions cut 1 base from V and 5 bases from J, with 12 bases between. CDR3 loop: CASSEVRGTDEQYV. In DNA form, the CDR3 reads TGTGCCAGCAGTGAAGTAAGGGGAACGGACGAGCAGTACGTC.

This clonotype occurred a few times. The chain combines TRBV12-3 or TRBV12-4 with TRBJ1-2, with D tentatively TRBD1 (5 bases). The CDR3 is 15 residues long. V shed 3 bases and J shed 7 bases, with 18 bases lying between them. The CDR3 spells CASSFQGLGTAGYTF. CDR3 nucleotide sequence: TGTGCCAGCAGTTTTCAGGGTCTGGGGACGGCTGGCTACACCTTC.

The J gene is TRBJ1-5, the V gene TRBV28; D may be TRBD1 (5 bases). Trimming removed 5 bases at V and 3 bases at J, with 11 bases between. This CDR3 comprises 14 residues. CDR1 and CDR2 (germline): MDHEN, SYDVKM. The DNA of the CDR3 is TGTGCCAGCAGTCCAGACAGCTTCAATCAGCCCCAGCATTTT. Translating gives CASSPDSFNQPQHF.

This clonotype showed up many times. The J gene is TRBJ1-2, the V gene TRBV29-1; TRBD1 matches 7 bases. V was pared by 5 bases and J by 2 bases, with 8 bases of the junction left unmatched. Germline CDR1 reads SQVTM; CDR2 reads ANQGSEA. CDR3 size: 14 residues. The CDR3 nucleotides read TGCAGCGTTACTAACGGACAGGAGAACTATGGCTACACCTTC. It translates to CSVTNGQENYGYTF. Supplemented by reference TRBV29-1 and TRBJ1-2, the full variable domain reads SAVISQKPSRDICQRGTSLTIQCQVDSQVTMMFWYRQQPGQSLTLIATANQGSEATYESGFVIDKFPISRPNLTFSTLTVSNMSPEDSSIYLCSVTNGQENYGYTFGSGTRLTVV.

This clonotype has ten or more counts. V usage is TRBV2 and J usage is TRBJ1-1; no clear D gene. CDR1 is SNHLY, CDR2 FYNNEI, per germline. The V end lost 7 bases, the J end lost 1 base, and 10 bases lay between the germline ends. This CDR3 contains 13 residues. CDR3 sequence: CASIVQPNTEAFF. In DNA, the CDR3 is TGTGCCAGCATAGTACAGCCGAACACTGAAGCTTTCTTT.

There are many counts of this clonotype. The V gene is TRBV20-1, the J gene TRBJ2-3; the match to TRBD2 covers 9 bases. The germline gives CDR1 DFQATT, CDR2 SNEGSKA (reference sequence). V shed 6 bases, J shed 5 bases, and the junction held 15 bases outside the gene matches. The CDR3 covers 16 residues. CDR3 amino acids: CSAGAGGGRFGDTQYF. In nucleotides, the CDR3 is TGCAGTGCCGGAGCGGGGGGCGGGAGGTTTGGAGATACGCAGTATTTT.

In this sample, this clonotype turned up many times. The V gene is TRBV11-2, the J gene TRBJ1-1; no definite D call. V lost 6 bases, J lost 0 bases, and 2 bases lay in between. This CDR3 has 11 amino acids. Germline V CDR1 and CDR2: SGHAT, FQNNGV. The DNA of the CDR3 is TGTGCCAGCAGGGTGAACACTGAAGCTTTCTTT. Translating gives CASRVNTEAFF.

This clonotype was found many times. The rearrangement links TRBV7-7 to TRBJ2-3, with 7 nucleotides matching TRBD2. With V trimmed by 5 bases and J by 5 bases, 7 bases remained unmatched. This CDR3 spans 14 amino acids. The germline V gene encodes CDR1 SSHAT and CDR2 FNYEAQ (reference sequence). CDR3 in amino acids: CASSRSGTGDTQYF. In DNA form, the CDR3 reads TGTGCCAGCAGCCGCAGCGGGACCGGAGATACGCAGTATTTT.

This clonotype was found a few times. This chain links TRBV12-5 with TRBJ2-1, with TRBD1 matching 9 bases. This CDR3 is built from 14 residues. Germline CDR1 reads LGHNT; CDR2 reads FRNRAP. Germline trimming cut 3 bases from V and 7 bases from J; bases unmatched to any gene: 4. In nucleotides, the CDR3 is TGTGCTAGTGGTTTCGGGACAGGGAGGAATGAGCAGTTCTTC. Its translation: CASGFGTGRNEQFF.

This clonotype occurred many times. The V gene is TRBV12-3 or TRBV12-4, the J gene TRBJ2-1; 11 bases line up with TRBD2. The CDR3 totals 14 residues. The V gene end was trimmed by 5 bases and the J gene end by 6 bases; junction bases not matched to a gene: 3. The CDR3 protein is CASSPGLAANEQFF. The CDR3 DNA reads as TGTGCCAGCAGTCCGGGACTAGCGGCCAATGAGCAGTTCTTC.

This clonotype was counted at least ten times. The V and J genes are TRBV7-9 and TRBJ1-1, with 8 nucleotides matching TRBD1. Germline loops: CDR1 SEHNR, CDR2 FQNEAQ (reference sequence). The CDR3 contains 14 residues. V lost 5 bases to trimming and J lost 4 bases; unmatched junction nucleotides: 6. The CDR3 nucleotides are TGTGCCAGCAGCCTTACCGACAGGGGCACTGAAGCTTTCTTT. Amino acid sequence: CASSLTDRGTEAFF.

The sample holds a few counts of this clonotype. The rearrangement uses TRBV7-9 and TRBJ1-1, with D maybe TRBD1 (6 bases). CDR1 is SEHNR and CDR2 is FQNEAQ in the germline V gene (reference sequence). The ends were cut back, 4 bases at V and 3 bases at J, with 9 bases in the middle. CDR3 length equals 13 residues. DNA of the CDR3: TGTGCCAGCAGCTCTCAGGGGTACACTGAAGCTTTCTTT. Its protein is CASSSQGYTEAFF.

This chain links TRBV27 with TRBJ2-6, with D possibly TRBD2 on 5 matching bases. Germline V gene sequence: CDR1 MNHEY, CDR2 SMNVEV (reference sequence). The CDR3 contains 15 residues. V was cut by 6 bases and J by 4 bases, with 13 bases left in between. CDR3 region: CASSGDYGGANVLTF. CDR3 sequence (DNA): TGTGCCAGCAGCGGGGATTATGGAGGGGCCAACGTCCTGACTTTC.

This clonotype was seen many times. This chain connects TRBV5-1 to TRBJ1-6; no firm D call. CDR3 length equals 11 residues. Germline CDR1 reads SGHRS; CDR2 reads YFSETQ. V was pared by 3 bases and J by 15 bases, with 10 bases between. This CDR3 reads CASSSGLLLHF. CDR3 sequence (DNA): TGCGCCAGCAGCTCAGGACTGCTCCTCCACTTT.

This clonotype was recorded many times. V gene TRBV20-1 combines with J gene TRBJ2-3; the D gene could be TRBD1 or TRBD2 (7 bases each). This CDR3 is 15 amino acids long. Germline loops: CDR1 DFQATT, CDR2 SNEGSKA (reference sequence). Trimming shortened V by 6 bases and J by 0 bases, and 16 bases separated the two germline ends. The chain's CDR3 is CSATQGGRSTDTQYF. The CDR3 DNA reads as TGCAGTGCGACCCAGGGGGGGCGAAGCACAGATACGCAGTATTTT.

This clonotype was recorded at least ten times. Germline and junction disagree at one end, which may indicate a read error. This sequence joins TRBV2 and TRBJ1-4; 7 nucleotides match TRBD1. Per the germline V gene, CDR1 is SNHLY and CDR2 is FYNNEI. The CDR3 has 14 residues. CDR3 residues: CASIEDRVTEKLFF. In DNA form, the CDR3 reads TGTGCCAGCATTGAAGACAGGGTTACCGAAAAACTGTTTTTT.

This clonotype appeared a few times. The chain joins TRBV5-1 to TRBJ1-1; D is unclear. Trimming shortened V by 0 bases and J by 8 bases, and 11 bases separated the two germline ends. Germline V gene data show CDR1 as SGHRS and CDR2 as YFSETQ. The CDR3 is made up of 13 amino acids. The CDR3 region is CASSLDPSMEAFF. CDR3 coding DNA: TGCGCCAGCAGCTTGGACCCATCGATGGAAGCTTTCTTT. The full variable domain, rest sourced from reference TRBV5-1 and TRBJ1-1, is KAGVTQTPRYLIKTRGQQVTLSCSPISGHRSVSWYQQTPGQGLQFLFEYFSETQRNKGNFPGRFSGRQFSNSRSEMNVSTLELGDSALYLCASSLDPSMEAFFGQGTRLTVV.

This clonotype was counted only a few times. The gene calls are TRBV6-1 and TRBJ1-2, with 8 positions matching TRBD1. Per germline, CDR1 MNHNS and CDR2 SASEGT. J gave up 0 bases and V 8 bases, and 11 bases lay outside the gene matches. This CDR3 comprises 16 residues. Here the CDR3 reads CASPGQAYLANYGYTF. The CDR3 region has the DNA TGTGCCAGCCCGGGACAGGCTTACCTGGCTAACTATGGCTACACCTTC.